This TCR beta chain was recorded in a study of cytomegalovirus exposure and HLA in healthy donors. Across the whole study: In an earlier analysis, approximately 120 million unique TCR beta sequences were found from some 200 million T cells.

Primers: 60 Vbeta forward and 13 Jbeta reverse. Using immunoSEQ multiplex PCR, the repertoire was profiled, and TCRdb retains in-frame clones only, with some absent. Among approximately 190,000 clones listed, roughly 84% were seen once. The germline gives CDR1 MGHDK, CDR2 SYGVNS. V was clipped by 0 bases and J by 9 bases; unmatched bases: 4. The CDR3 runs 14 residues. J is TRBJ2-3 and V is TRBV25-1; TRBD1 agrees at 9 bases. The sample was PBMCs. The TCR sequence derives from a boy aged 5-17 years in good health and CMV-seronegative. In DNA, the CDR3 is TGTGCCAGCAGTGAATATGGACAGGGGAGGACGCAGTATTTT. Protein product: CASSEYGQGRTQYF.